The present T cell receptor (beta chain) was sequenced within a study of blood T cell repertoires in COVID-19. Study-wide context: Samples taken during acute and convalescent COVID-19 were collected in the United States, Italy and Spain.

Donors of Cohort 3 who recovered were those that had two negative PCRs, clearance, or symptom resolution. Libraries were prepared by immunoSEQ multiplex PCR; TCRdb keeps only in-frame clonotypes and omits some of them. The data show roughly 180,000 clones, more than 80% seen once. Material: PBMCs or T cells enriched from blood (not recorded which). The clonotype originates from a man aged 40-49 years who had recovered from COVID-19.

The CDR3 loop reads CASSLSQGALTEAFF. In nucleotides, the CDR3 is TGCGCCAGCAGTTTGAGTCAGGGGGCTTTGACTGAAGCTTTCTTT. The rearrangement joins TRBV5-1 to TRBJ1-1; 8 nucleotides agree with TRBD1. This CDR3 comprises 15 residues. After removal of 5 bases from V and 5 bases from J, the junction contained 11 bases not matched to a gene. CDR1 is SGHRS and CDR2 is YFSETQ in the germline V gene.